The sequence of this T cell receptor beta chain was determined in a study of cytomegalovirus exposure and HLA in healthy donors. General study results and limits: According to an earlier analysis, most TCR beta V segments yielded productive rearrangements about 90% or about 30% of the time. Under in vitro conditions, three CMV-associated chains were confirmed as specific for CMV antigens.

In the PCR, 60 Vbeta and 13 Jbeta primers were used. Using immunoSEQ multiplex PCR, the repertoire was profiled, and TCRdb retains in-frame clones only, with some absent. This sample carries hundreds of thousands of clones, 65% to 90% of them seen once, and the ten largest clones take 1.1% to 1.5%. Germline V gene data show CDR1 as GTSNPN and CDR2 as SVGIG (reference sequence). The V end lost 1 base, the J end lost 1 base, and 7 bases lay between the germline ends. This CDR3 is 13 amino acids long. Worth noting for this clone: No antigen is known for it.

This TCR came from a girl between 5 and 17 years old in good health and CMV-seronegative. Sequenced: PBMCs. The rearrangement links TRBV30 to TRBJ1-1; D is unresolved. The CDR3 reads CAWSDNRNTEAFF. For the CDR3, the DNA is TGTGCCTGGAGTGATAACAGGAACACTGAAGCTTTCTTT.